Sequencing of this T cell receptor beta chain was carried out in a study of radiotherapy plus CTLA-4 blockade in lung cancer. Study in general: Patients showed objective responses in 15% to 20% of cases, and disease control was achieved by less than 35%.

Lung cancer patients with chemo-refractory metastatic non-small-cell disease were given focal radiation plus CTLA-4 blockade with ipilimumab. Findings of the study overall: Subsequent to radiotherapy plus ipilimumab, tumor-derived TCR clones underwent expansion in blood.

About this clone itself: Its antigen is unidentified.

Assay used: immunoSEQ multiplex PCR; TCRdb lists only in-frame clones, some missing. The profile covers 60,000 to 70,000 clones, with around 81% appearing a single time and approximately 4.1% taken by the ten largest. The V segment lost 6 bases and the J segment 0 bases; nucleotides outside the gene matches: 4. This CDR3 spans 14 amino acids. Germline V CDR1 and CDR2: SNHLY, FYNNEI. The starting material was peripheral blood, obtained from a patient treated with radiotherapy plus ipilimumab. The clonotype originates from a human donor with non-small cell lung cancer who had a partial response to radiotherapy plus ipilimumab. This rearrangement joins TRBV2 to TRBJ1-1, with TRBD1 matching over 7 bases. The chain's CDR3 is CASSIQGLNTEAFF. CDR3 coding DNA: TGTGCCAGCAGCATACAGGGGCTGAACACTGAAGCTTTCTTT.